The rows below give T cell receptor beta chains drawn from one sample of a study of cytomegalovirus exposure and HLA in healthy donors. Sequencing used immunoSEQ multiplex PCR; TCRdb keeps in-frame clones, though not all of them. The table has about 140,000 clones, about 80% seen once. Material for sequencing was PBMCs. All receptors come from a middle-aged man in good health and CMV-seronegative. The CDR3 runs from the conserved cysteine through the conserved F or W. D genes are given only for firm matches. Clone size is stated in some rows and not others, as once, few, many or a class when expanded.

DNA: TGTGCTGGTTCCATAGGACAGCCCAATCAGCCCCAGCATTTT
CDR3: CAGSIGQPNQPQHF
V: TRBV12-5
J: TRBJ1-5
D: .
size: .

DNA: TGTGCCAGCAGCTTAGGACGGGGCACAGATACGCAGTATTTT
CDR3: CASSLGRGTDTQYF
V: TRBV11-3
J: TRBJ2-3
D: .
size: .

DNA: TGCGCCAGCAGCCAAGACCCTGGGACACCAAAATATGGCTACACCTTC
CDR3: CASSQDPGTPKYGYTF
V: TRBV4-3
J: TRBJ1-2
D: .
size: .

DNA: TGTGCCAGCAGCCTAGCGGGGCCGCCCTACGAGCAGTACTTC
CDR3: CASSLAGPPYEQYF
V: TRBV6-5
J: TRBJ2-7
D: TRBD2
size: .

DNA: TGTGCCAGCAGCCGTAGGGCAGGGGGCCGTGATGGCTACACCTTC
CDR3: CASSRRAGGRDGYTF
V: TRBV11-2
J: TRBJ1-2
D: TRBD1
size: few

DNA: TGTGCCACCGGACTAGCGGGGGGGCAGTACGAGCAGTACTTC
CDR3: CATGLAGGQYEQYF
V: TRBV15
J: TRBJ2-7
D: TRBD2
size: once

DNA: TGTGCCAGCAGTCTTAAAAGGGGGGGTAATTCACCCCTCCACTTT
CDR3: CASSLKRGGNSPLHF
V: TRBV27
J: TRBJ1-6
D: .
size: once

DNA: TGTGCCAGCAGTTACTACGGGAACACTGAAGCTTTCTTT
CDR3: CASSYYGNTEAFF
V: TRBV6-5
J: TRBJ1-1
D: .
size: .

DNA: TGTGCCAGCTCACCTGAAGGACAGGCTCATGGCTACACCTTC
CDR3: CASSPEGQAHGYTF
V: TRBV18
J: TRBJ1-2
D: TRBD1
size: .

DNA: TGTGCCAGCAGCCAGAAGGGCGGGACAGGAAGAGAGACCCAGTACTTC
CDR3: CASSQKGGTGRETQYF
V: TRBV7-7
J: TRBJ2-5
D: TRBD1
size: .

DNA: TGTGCCAGCTCACCGGGACAGCTTGAAAAACTGTTTTTT
CDR3: CASSPGQLEKLFF
V: TRBV18
J: TRBJ1-4
D: TRBD1
size: .

DNA: TGTGCCAGCAGCCCAGGACAGGGGCAAGCCAAAAACATTCAGTACTTC
CDR3: CASSPGQGQAKNIQYF
V: TRBV9
J: TRBJ2-4
D: TRBD1
size: .

DNA: TGTGCCAGCAGCGTATCAGGGACAGAAAACATTCAGTACTTC
CDR3: CASSVSGTENIQYF
V: TRBV9
J: TRBJ2-4
D: TRBD1
size: .

DNA: TGTGCCAGCAGCGCCCCGGGAAGGACTGAAGCTTTCTTT
CDR3: CASSAPGRTEAFF
V: TRBV7-3
J: TRBJ1-1
D: .
size: .

DNA: TGTGCCAGCAGTTCGATAGGGACAGGCTATGGCTACACCTTC
CDR3: CASSSIGTGYGYTF
V: TRBV6-5
J: TRBJ1-2
D: TRBD1
size: .

DNA: TGTGCCAGCAGCCCCCGCGGCCCAACGACAGGGTTGGATGAGCAGTTCTTC
CDR3: CASSPRGPTTGLDEQFF
V: TRBV5-6
J: TRBJ2-1
D: TRBD1
size: .

DNA: TGTGCCAGCAGCCCTCGCGGACAGGGGGGGATTAAGCTCTACAATGAGCAGTTCTTC
CDR3: CASSPRGQGGIKLYNEQFF
V: TRBV5-4
J: TRBJ2-1
D: TRBD1
size: .

DNA: TGTGCCAGCAGTGTTAGAGGGGCTAGCGGAACAGATACGCAGTATTTT
CDR3: CASSVRGASGTDTQYF
V: TRBV6-1
J: TRBJ2-3
D: TRBD2
size: .

DNA: TGTGCCAGCACCCGGGTGAGGGGGCCGGTCAGGAGTATTGAGCAGTTCTTC
CDR3: CASTRVRGPVRSIEQFF
V: TRBV5-4
J: TRBJ2-1
D: TRBD1
size: .

DNA: TGTGCAAGTCGCTTAGCGCGGGGGCCCACCTACGAGCAGTACTTC
CDR3: CASRLARGPTYEQYF
V: TRBV12-2
J: TRBJ2-7
D: .
size: .

DNA: TGTGCCAGCAGCTTAGGGCCCGGGAGGGCTACGCAGTATTTT
CDR3: CASSLGPGRATQYF
V: TRBV7-9
J: TRBJ2-3
D: TRBD2
size: .

DNA: TGTGCCAGCAGTTTATCCTCAGGGTCTGGGAATTCACCCCTCCACTTT
CDR3: CASSLSSGSGNSPLHF
V: TRBV28
J: TRBJ1-6
D: .
size: .

DNA: TGCGCCAGCAGCTTAGGGACAGGGAGATCCTACGAGCAGTACTTC
CDR3: CASSLGTGRSYEQYF
V: TRBV5-1
J: TRBJ2-7
D: TRBD1
size: .

DNA: TGTGCCAGCAGCGTAGGCCAGAATCAGCCCCAGCATTTT
CDR3: CASSVGQNQPQHF
V: TRBV9
J: TRBJ1-5
D: .
size: once

DNA: TGTGCCAGCAGTCCTCTTCTGACAGGAAACACTGGAAACACCATATATTTT
CDR3: CASSPLLTGNTGNTIYF
V: TRBV27
J: TRBJ1-3
D: .
size: .

DNA: TGCGCCAGCAGCCCGGGGAGGGAAGATACGCAGTATTTT
CDR3: CASSPGREDTQYF
V: TRBV5-1
J: TRBJ2-3
D: TRBD2
size: .

DNA: TGCAGCGTTGAATCCGGACAGGCCTACAATGAGCAGTTCTTC
CDR3: CSVESGQAYNEQFF
V: TRBV29-1
J: TRBJ2-1
D: TRBD1
size: .

DNA: TGTGCCTGGAGTCCCGGGGGTGGCTACACCTTC
CDR3: CAWSPGGGYTF
V: TRBV30
J: TRBJ1-2
D: .
size: .

DNA: TGTGCCAGCAGCTACGAGGTCTCTTCCACCGGGGAGCTGTTTTTT
CDR3: CASSYEVSSTGELFF
V: TRBV5-8
J: TRBJ2-2
D: .
size: few

DNA: TGTGCCAGCAGTTACCACACCGGGACAGATCTCTCACCCCTCCACTTT
CDR3: CASSYHTGTDLSPLHF
V: TRBV6-5
J: TRBJ1-6
D: TRBD1
size: .

DNA: TGTGCCAGCAGTGAAGGTCGGGGGGTCGGGCTAGGAAGCAATCAGCCCCAGCATTTT
CDR3: CASSEGRGVGLGSNQPQHF
V: TRBV6-1
J: TRBJ1-5
D: .
size: few

DNA: TGTGCCAGCAGCTCCGGACAGGGGACGTGCGGCTACACCTTC
CDR3: CASSSGQGTCGYTF
V: TRBV5-6
J: TRBJ1-2
D: TRBD1
size: .

DNA: TGTGCCAGTAGTATCAGCCAGGGGGTCGGTCAGCCCCAGCATTTT
CDR3: CASSISQGVGQPQHF
V: TRBV19
J: TRBJ1-5
D: TRBD1
size: .

DNA: TGTGCCAGCAGCTTGGCCGGGTCTAATGAAAAACTGTTTTTT
CDR3: CASSLAGSNEKLFF
V: TRBV5-5
J: TRBJ1-4
D: .
size: .

DNA: TGTGCCTCGAGGGGGCAGGCCTATGGCTACACCTTC
CDR3: CASRGQAYGYTF
V: TRBV27
J: TRBJ1-2
D: TRBD1
size: .

DNA: TGTGCCTGGGTCTCTAGCGGGTGGGCAGATACGCAGTATTTT
CDR3: CAWVSSGWADTQYF
V: TRBV30
J: TRBJ2-3
D: TRBD2
size: once

DNA: TGCGCCAGCGGTTGGCAAACACGCCAGCCCCAGCATTTT
CDR3: CASGWQTRQPQHF
V: TRBV4-3
J: TRBJ1-5
D: .
size: once

DNA: TGTGCCAGCAGCTTCGGGACACTAAACACCGGGGAGCTGTTTTTT
CDR3: CASSFGTLNTGELFF
V: TRBV7-9
J: TRBJ2-2
D: .
size: .

DNA: TGTGCCAGCAGCTCCGGGGGGGCTAGCGGGGGAAGGGCGGTTGAGCAGTTCTTC
CDR3: CASSSGGASGGRAVEQFF
V: TRBV9
J: TRBJ2-1
D: TRBD2
size: .

DNA: TGCGCCAGCAGCCAGGCCGGGATACTTGGCTACACCTTC
CDR3: CASSQAGILGYTF
V: TRBV4-3
J: TRBJ1-2
D: .
size: few

DNA: TGTGCCAGCAGTGAGTACAGGGGAAGCACAGATACGCAGTATTTT
CDR3: CASSEYRGSTDTQYF
V: TRBV2
J: TRBJ2-3
D: TRBD1
size: .

DNA: TGTGCCAGCAGCTCAAGACCCTCAGGAAAGCAAGAGACCCAGTACTTC
CDR3: CASSSRPSGKQETQYF
V: TRBV5-4
J: TRBJ2-5
D: .
size: .

DNA: TGTGCCAGCAGCTCTTCCTGGACAGGGAGCAATGAGCAGTTCTTC
CDR3: CASSSSWTGSNEQFF
V: TRBV7-3
J: TRBJ2-1
D: TRBD1
size: .

DNA: TGTGCCAGCAGCGTAGGGACACTGGGGAACACTGAAGCTTTCTTT
CDR3: CASSVGTLGNTEAFF
V: TRBV9
J: TRBJ1-1
D: .
size: .

DNA: TGTGCCTGGGGACAAATGAACACCGGGGAGCTGTTTTTT
CDR3: CAWGQMNTGELFF
V: TRBV30
J: TRBJ2-2
D: .
size: .

DNA: TGTGCCAGCAGTGAAGCGATGGATATCCGGGGTCAGTTCTTC
CDR3: CASSEAMDIRGQFF
V: TRBV6-1
J: TRBJ2-1
D: .
size: few

DNA: TGTGCCAGCAGGGGGCAGGGGATTTTTCGAGAAAAACTGTTTTTT
CDR3: CASRGQGIFREKLFF
V: TRBV6-5
J: TRBJ1-4
D: .
size: .

DNA: TGCACCAGCAGCCAAGGGGGACAGGGTCGCTCCTACGAGCAGTACTTC
CDR3: CTSSQGGQGRSYEQYF
V: TRBV1
J: TRBJ2-7
D: .
size: .

DNA: TGCGCCAGCAGTGAGCACCACAATGAGCAGTTCTTC
CDR3: CASSEHHNEQFF
V: TRBV4-3
J: TRBJ2-1
D: .
size: .

DNA: TGTGCCAGCAGCTCGCCCTTGGCGGTCCAAGAGACCCAGTACTTC
CDR3: CASSSPLAVQETQYF
V: TRBV7-9
J: TRBJ2-5
D: .
size: .

DNA: TGTGCCAGCCGGGACAGGGTGGATAATTCACCCCTCCACTTT
CDR3: CASRDRVDNSPLHF
V: TRBV6-5
J: TRBJ1-6
D: TRBD1
size: .

DNA: TGTGCCAGCACCGGACAGTATGGCTACACCTTC
CDR3: CASTGQYGYTF
V: TRBV28
J: TRBJ1-2
D: .
size: .

DNA: TGTGCCAGCAGTTTAACTTGGGGCGGATTGGGTGAAAAACTGTTTTTT
CDR3: CASSLTWGGLGEKLFF
V: TRBV28
J: TRBJ1-4
D: .
size: .